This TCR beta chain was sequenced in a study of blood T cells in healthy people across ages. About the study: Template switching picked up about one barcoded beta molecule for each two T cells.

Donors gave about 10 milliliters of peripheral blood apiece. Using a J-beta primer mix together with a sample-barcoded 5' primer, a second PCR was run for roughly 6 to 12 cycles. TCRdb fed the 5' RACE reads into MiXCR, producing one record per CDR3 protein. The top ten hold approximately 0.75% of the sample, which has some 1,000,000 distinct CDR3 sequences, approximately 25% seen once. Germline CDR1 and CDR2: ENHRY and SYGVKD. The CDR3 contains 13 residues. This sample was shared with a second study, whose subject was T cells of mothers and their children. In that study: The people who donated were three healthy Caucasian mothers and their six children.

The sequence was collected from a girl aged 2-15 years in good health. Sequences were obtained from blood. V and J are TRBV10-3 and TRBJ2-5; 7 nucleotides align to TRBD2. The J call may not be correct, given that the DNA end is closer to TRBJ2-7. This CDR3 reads CAIGSGETYEQYF. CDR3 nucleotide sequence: TGTGCCATCGGGAGCGGGGAAACCTACGAGCAGTACTTC.